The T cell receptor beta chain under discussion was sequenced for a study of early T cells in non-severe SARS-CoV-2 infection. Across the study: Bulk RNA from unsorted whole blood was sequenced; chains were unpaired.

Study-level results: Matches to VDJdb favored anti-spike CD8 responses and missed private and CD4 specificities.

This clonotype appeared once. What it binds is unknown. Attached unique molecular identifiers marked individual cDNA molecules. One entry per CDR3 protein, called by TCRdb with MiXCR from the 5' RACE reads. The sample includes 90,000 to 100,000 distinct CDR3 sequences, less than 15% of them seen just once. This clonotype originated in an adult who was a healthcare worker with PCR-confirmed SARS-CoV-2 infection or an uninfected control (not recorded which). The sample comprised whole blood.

Here the CDR3 DNA reads TGTGCCAGCAGCCCAGGGGGGGCGAATTCACCCCTCCACTTT. Translating gives CASSPGGANSPLHF. The rearrangement links TRBV7-2 to TRBJ1-6; 7 bases fit TRBD1. The CDR3 covers 14 residues. Germline-derived CDR1 and CDR2 are SGHTA and FQGNSA. Trimming cost V 5 bases and J 7 bases; bases outside gene matches: 5.